This TCR beta chain came from a study of blood T cell repertoires in COVID-19. Study context: T cells, B-cell-depleted T cells, or PBMCs provided the cDNA or gDNA that served as material.

Original analysis: Reference gene primer amplification in the assay estimated nucleated cell counts. Some clones are missing from TCRdb's copy, which holds only in-frame ones; the method was immunoSEQ multiplex PCR. Clonal size and the V and J genes are those of that table, whereas D and trimming came from the DNA. The table records 65,000 to 70,000 clones, roughly 85% of them present only once. The germline V gene has CDR1 GTSNPN and CDR2 SVGIG (reference sequence). V lost 3 bases, J lost 3 bases, and 8 bases stayed unmatched. The CDR3 has 15 residues. This clone was recorded a few times. The sequence was obtained from a woman of 80 years or more with acute or convalescent COVID-19. The chain couples TRBV30 to TRBJ2-3, with 8 bases fitting TRBD2. The sequencing sample was made of peripheral blood. CDR3 loop: CAWREAGDWTDTQYF. The CDR3 DNA reads as TGTGCCTGGAGAGAAGCGGGAGACTGGACAGATACGCAGTATTTT.